A selection of T cell receptor beta chains follows, all from one sample in a study of T cell clonotyping in hematopoietic cell transplantation. Here immunoSEQ multiplex PCR was the method, and the copy in TCRdb shows in-frame clones only, minus some. Of about 36,000 clones listed, 85% to 95% are singletons. Sequences were derived from peripheral blood mononuclear cells, sampled before stem cell transplant. Receptors were obtained from a man aged 40-55 years with chronic myeloid leukemia. Some clones in this sample may be carry-over from other donors' samples. Both conserved end residues are part of each CDR3. A D gene is named only where the DNA matches it firmly. Some rows mark clone size as missing; the rest say once, few, many or name a class of expanded clone.

D	size	J	length	V	DNA	CDR3
.	.	TRBJ2-5	14	TRBV9	TGTGCCAGCAGCGTTTCTTTAGGTTGGGAGACCCAGTACTTC	CASSVSLGWETQYF
.	.	TRBJ1-1	16	TRBV4-2	TGTGCCAGCAGCCAACATGCAGGGGAGATGAACACTGAAGCTTTCTTT	CASSQHAGEMNTEAFF
TRBD1	.	TRBJ2-5	16	TRBV28	TGTGCCAGCAGGTTCCGGACAGGGGGCTTTCGCGAGACCCAGTACTTC	CASRFRTGGFRETQYF
.	.	TRBJ1-2	12	TRBV28	TGTGCCAGCAGTTTAGGAGTTTATGGCTACACCTTC	CASSLGVYGYTF
.	once	TRBJ1-2	16	TRBV10-3	TGTGCCATCAGTGAGATTTCTGGCAGGGGACACTATGGCTACACCTTC	CAISEISGRGHYGYTF
.	.	TRBJ2-6	16	TRBV14	TGTGCCAGCAGCCCGCGCCTAATATCTGGGGCCAACGTCCTGACTTTC	CASSPRLISGANVLTF
.	.	TRBJ2-7	15	TRBV9	TGTGCCAGCAGCGTAGACGTCAGGACACATGACGAGCAGTACTTC	CASSVDVRTHDEQYF
.	.	TRBJ2-2	16	TRBV5-1	TGCGCCAGCAGCGCTGACCCCCGGGCGGACACCGGGGAGCTGTTTTTT	CASSADPRADTGELFF
TRBD1	.	TRBJ1-2	18	TRBV5-4	TGTGCCAGCAGCCCCGGGGACAGGGGGCGCGATGTGGACTATGGCTACACCTTC	CASSPGDRGRDVDYGYTF
TRBD1	.	TRBJ1-5	16	TRBV10-3	TGTGCCATCAGTGACCCGGACAGGGAGAGCAATCAGCCCCAGCATTTT	CAISDPDRESNQPQHF
.	.	TRBJ2-1	16	TRBV4-2	TGTGCCAGCAGCCAAGATCGATCCAGAGCGGACAATGAGCAGTTCTTC	CASSQDRSRADNEQFF
.	.	TRBJ1-3	17	TRBV7-2	TGTGCCAGCAGCTTAGTTCGGGGGGGGAATGGTGGAAACACCATATATTTT	CASSLVRGGNGGNTIYF
TRBD1	.	TRBJ2-2	15	TRBV13	TGTGCCAGCAGCTTTGGGACAGGGTTCACCGGGGAGCTGTTTTTT	CASSFGTGFTGELFF
.	.	TRBJ2-2	15	TRBV7-6	TGTGCCAGCAGCGCGCCCGGGGGGCTCACCGGGGAGCTGTTTTTT	CASSAPGGLTGELFF
.	.	TRBJ1-1	11	TRBV20-1	TGCACCCCTCGGGGGACCACTGAAGCTTTCTTT	CTPRGTTEAFF
.	.	TRBJ2-7	15	TRBV19	TGTGCCAGTAGTCCCTTAAGCCGGGGGACCTACGAGCAGTACTTC	CASSPLSRGTYEQYF
.	.	TRBJ1-5	13	TRBV7-9	TGTGCCAGCAGCTTAACAGGAGGCCAGCCCCAGCATTTT	CASSLTGGQPQHF
.	.	TRBJ2-5	15	TRBV6-1	TGTGCCAGCAGTGAAGAGGCCGGGTTAAAGAGGACCCAGTACTTC	CASSEEAGLKRTQYF
TRBD1	.	TRBJ2-7	14	TRBV6-5	TGTGCCAGCAGAGGGGCGACAGGGCGTGACGAGCAGTACTTC	CASRGATGRDEQYF
.	.	TRBJ2-7	14	TRBV18	TGTGCCAGCTCCCCCTTGGGGGTTGGAGACGAGCAGTACTTC	CASSPLGVGDEQYF
.	.	TRBJ1-3	13	TRBV30	TGTGCCTGGAGCAAGGGATCTGGAAACACCATATATTTT	CAWSKGSGNTIYF
.	.	TRBJ2-5	13	TRBV7-7	TGTGCTAGCAGTTCACAGGCCCAAGAGACCCAGTACTTC	CASSSQAQETQYF
.	.	TRBJ1-1	15	TRBV28	TGTGCCAGCAGTTTAGTCGACACGATGAACACTGAAGCTTTCTTT	CASSLVDTMNTEAFF
.	.	TRBJ1-1	15	TRBV7-2	TGTGCCAGCAGCACTCGGACAGCTATGAACACTGAAGCTTTCTTT	CASSTRTAMNTEAFF
TRBD2	.	TRBJ2-5	17	TRBV5-4	TGTGCCACGAAGAGCGGGGGGCAGGGGTTTGGTGAGGAGACCCAGTACTTC	CATKSGGQGFGEETQYF
.	.	TRBJ1-1	15	TRBV5-1	.	CASSSSTGANTEAFF
.	.	TRBJ1-2	15	TRBV11-2	TGTGCCAGCAGCTTAGCATTGGCGGGGCTCTATGGCTACACCTTC	CASSLALAGLYGYTF
.	.	TRBJ2-7	13	TRBV5-1	TGCGCCAGCAGCTACAAAGGAGGGGCGTGGGGGTACTTC	CASSYKGGAWGYF
.	.	TRBJ1-2	13	TRBV5-4	TGTGCCAGCAGCTTAGCGGGTAACAATGGCTACACCTTC	CASSLAGNNGYTF
.	.	TRBJ2-3	14	TRBV2	TGTGCCAGCAGCCGCGAGTCCCAGGGGGATACGCAGTATTTT	CASSRESQGDTQYF
.	.	TRBJ1-2	15	TRBV28	TGTGCCACCCAGGACATTTCTATACCTCCCTATGGCTACACCTTC	CATQDISIPPYGYTF
TRBD2	.	TRBJ2-5	11	TRBV6-6	TGTGCCAGCAGTACCGGGGGGGACCAGTACTTC	CASSTGGDQYF
.	once	TRBJ1-5	17	TRBV2	TGTGCCAGCAGTGAGGAGTCGGTGTGGGCGCATTACCAGCCCCAGCATTTT	CASSEESVWAHYQPQHF
.	.	TRBJ1-2	13	TRBV2	TGTGCCAGCAGCCCCAGGGGCCCGGATGGCTACACCTTC	CASSPRGPDGYTF
.	.	TRBJ1-2	12	TRBV6-6	TGTGCCAGCAGTTACAGGGACTATGGCTACACCTTC	CASSYRDYGYTF
TRBD1	.	TRBJ2-5	15	TRBV9	TGTGCCAGCAGCCCCGGACAGGGACAGGATCCGACCCAGTACTTC	CASSPGQGQDPTQYF
.	once	TRBJ1-4	15	TRBV6-5	TGTGCCAGCAGACCCTCGGGGGGCTTTAATGAAAAACTGTTTTTT	CASRPSGGFNEKLFF
TRBD1	.	TRBJ2-5	14	TRBV5-6	TGTGCCAGCAGCTCCACAGGGGGCAAAGAGACCCAGTACTTC	CASSSTGGKETQYF
.	once	TRBJ2-5	16	TRBV7-3	TGTGCCAGCAGCTTAAGGGCAGCAACTCGACAAGAGACCCAGTACTTC	CASSLRAATRQETQYF
.	.	TRBJ1-2	15	TRBV7-9	TGTGCCAGCAGCTTCTCGGGGGGCGAAAACTATGGCTACACCTTC	CASSFSGGENYGYTF